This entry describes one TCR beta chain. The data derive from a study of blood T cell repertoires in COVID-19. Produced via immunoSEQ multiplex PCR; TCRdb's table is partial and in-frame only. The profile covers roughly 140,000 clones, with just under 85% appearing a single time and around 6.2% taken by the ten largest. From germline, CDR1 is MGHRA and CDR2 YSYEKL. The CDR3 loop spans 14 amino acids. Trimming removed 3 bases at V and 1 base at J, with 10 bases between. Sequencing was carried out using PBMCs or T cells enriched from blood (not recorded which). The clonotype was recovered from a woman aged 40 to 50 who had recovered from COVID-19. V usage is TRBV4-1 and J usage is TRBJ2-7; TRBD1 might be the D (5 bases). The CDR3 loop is CASSQTATSYEQYF. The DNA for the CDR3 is TGCGCCAGCAGCCAGACAGCGACTTCCTACGAGCAGTACTTC.